This T cell receptor (beta chain) was sequenced for a study of cytomegalovirus exposure and HLA in healthy donors. Turning to the study itself: In a later analysis, it was reported that the roughly 130 validation repertoires had been produced on the same platform as the 700 or so repertoires belonging to the first cohort.

Profiled with immunoSEQ multiplex PCR; TCRdb holds only in-frame clones, not every one. The data show roughly 260,000 clones, 90% seen once. Germline V gives CDR1 SGHTA, CDR2 FQGNSA. This CDR3 comprises 16 residues. V gave up 2 bases and J gave up 3 bases, with 13 bases separating them. Study findings and constraints: For most TCR sequences rarity was the rule, although some public TCRs occurred in many donors. Reportedly, diagnosis of cytomegalovirus status by the classifier showed high specificity and sensitivity.

Points on this clone: The antigen is undetermined.

The receptor comes from a woman between 18 and 29 years old in good health and CMV-seronegative. The sample comprised PBMCs. The chain uses TRBV7-2 and TRBJ2-2; a weak D match, TRBD1 (6 bases). The CDR3 bases are TGTGCCAGCAGCTTATATCGGGACAAATACACCGGGGAGCTGTTTTTT. Translation: CASSLYRDKYTGELFF.